The 12 T cell receptor beta chains below all came from one sample that was sequenced in a study of memory CD4+ T cells and cytomegalovirus serostatus. The sort gate was single viable CD3+CD4+CD8-CD45RO+ cells for memory CD4+ T cells. Repertoires were generated with immunoSEQ multiplex PCR, while TCRdb's copy carries only in-frame clones and drops some. Among just under 95,000 clones listed, around 80% were seen once. The sample consisted of memory CD4+ T cells from blood. All receptors come from an adult in good health and CMV-seropositive.

V is TRBV19 and J is TRBJ2-3; 9 bases are shared with TRBD1. Germline V gene lookup returns CDR1 LNHDA and CDR2 SQIVND (reference sequence). The CDR3 is 15 residues long. J lost 1 base, V lost 5 bases, and 4 bases had no gene match. The CDR3 region is CASSPRDRGTDTQYF. The CDR3 DNA sequence: TGTGCCAGTAGTCCGCGGGACAGGGGCACAGATACGCAGTATTTT.

V and J are TRBV5-6 and TRBJ2-7; D is perhaps TRBD2 (6 bases). The CDR3 is 13 amino acids. The germline V gene has CDR1 SGHDT and CDR2 YYEEEE. V was cut by 1 base and J by 5 bases, with 10 bases left in between. The CDR3 protein is CASSLRGSNEQYF. DNA for the CDR3: TGTGCCAGCAGCTTGCGGGGGAGCAACGAGCAGTACTTC.

The rearrangement uses TRBV6-5 and TRBJ2-5; D is ambiguous. Germline V lookup: CDR1 MNHEY, CDR2 SVGAGI. The CDR3 sequence is 12 residues long. The V gene lost 4 bases and the J gene lost 2 bases, with 5 bases spanning the gap. The CDR3 sequence: CASSSAQETQYF. For the CDR3, the DNA is TGTGCCAGCAGTTCCGCGCAAGAGACCCAGTACTTC.

The rearrangement uses TRBV28 and TRBJ1-1, with D tentatively TRBD1 (5 bases). The V end lost 6 bases, the J end lost 5 bases, and 19 bases lay between the germline ends. Germline CDR1 MDHEN, CDR2 SYDVKM. The CDR3 totals 15 residues. CDR3 in amino acids: CASSYAGTQGTEAFF. In DNA form, the CDR3 reads TGTGCCAGCAGCTATGCCGGGACCCAGGGAACTGAAGCTTTCTTT.

The genes are TRBV11-3 and TRBJ2-7; D perhaps matches TRBD2 (5 bases). The CDR3 has 15 residues. The germline CDR1 and CDR2 sequences are SGHNT and YENEEA. V lost 1 base and J lost 1, with 11 bases in between. The CDR3 DNA follows: TGTGCCAGCAGCTTAGGTGGGAGTAGGTCCTACGAGCAGTACTTC. This translates into CASSLGGSRSYEQYF.

J is TRBJ2-1 and V is TRBV28, with D perhaps matching TRBD1 or TRBD2 (5 bases each). CDR1 is MDHEN, CDR2 SYDVKM, per germline. The V end lost 8 bases, the J end lost 8 bases, and 13 bases lay between the germline ends. The CDR3 totals 12 residues. This CDR3 is CASRGREYEQFF. The CDR3 DNA reads TGTGCCAGCCGGGGCAGGGAGTATGAGCAGTTCTTC. Full variable domain (missing parts from reference TRBV28 and TRBJ2-1): DVKVTQSSRYLVKRTGEKVFLECVQDMDHENMFWYRQDPGLGLRLIYFSYDVKMKEKGDIPEGYSVSREKKERFSLILESASTNQTSMYLCASRGREYEQFFGPGTRLTVL.

The chain joins TRBV5-6 to TRBJ1-5, with TRBD1 matching 9 bases. Germline V CDR1 and CDR2: SGHDT, YYEEEE. The CDR3 length is 15 residues. The junction had 7 bases not matched to a gene; V was cut back by 2 bases and J by 7 bases. Written as DNA, the CDR3 is TGTGCCAGCAGCTTTTCGGGACAGGGTGTCCAGCCCCAGCATTTT. Its translation is CASSFSGQGVQPQHF.

This chain joins TRBV30 and TRBJ2-5, with D hard to call. The CDR3 totals 13 residues. The V gene lost 0 bases and the J gene lost 0 bases, with 5 bases spanning the gap. Germline V gene sequence: CDR1 GTSNPN, CDR2 SVGIG (reference sequence). For the CDR3, the DNA is TGTGCCTGGAGTGTCGGCTACCAAGAGACCCAGTACTTC. It is translated as CAWSVGYQETQYF. Combining the CDR3 with reference TRBV30 and TRBJ2-5 gives the whole variable domain SQTIHQWPATLVQPVGSPLSLECTVEGTSNPNLYWYRQAAGRGLQLLFYSVGIGQISSEVPQNLSASRPQDRQFILSSKKLLLSDSGFYLCAWSVGYQETQYFGPGTRLLVL.

This chain uses TRBV7-3 with TRBJ2-7; 7 bases are a match to TRBD1. The ends lost 6 bases at V and 3 bases at J; junction bases unmatched: 11. Germline-derived CDR1 and CDR2 are SGHTA and FQGTGA. This CDR3 contains 15 residues. As DNA, the CDR3 is TGTGCCAGCAGTTATTCCGGGACAGAGCTCTACGAGCAGTACTTC. Translated: CASSYSGTELYEQYF.

The chain uses TRBV7-3 and TRBJ2-5; D gene uncertain. This CDR3 region has 13 residues. Per the germline V gene, CDR1 is SGHTA and CDR2 is FQGTGA. The V end was cut by 4 bases, the J end by 4 bases, with 10 bases between. The CDR3 DNA follows: TGTGCCAGCAGCTCTTTGCCTGGAGAGACCCAGTACTTC. The encoded protein is CASSSLPGETQYF.

The V and J genes are TRBV5-6 and TRBJ1-1; D perhaps matches TRBD1 (6 bases). The CDR3 covers 13 residues. Trimming shortened V by 1 base and J by 11 bases, and 15 bases separated the two germline ends. Germline V CDR1 and CDR2: SGHDT, YYEEEE. The CDR3 region is CASSLRRGAPAFF. CDR3 DNA: TGTGCCAGCAGCTTGCGCAGGGGTGCCCCGGCTTTCTTT.

DNA for the CDR3: TGCGCCAGCAGCTTGGGAGGGAACCAAGAGACCCAGTACTTC. Its translation: CASSLGGNQETQYF. V gene TRBV5-1 combines with J gene TRBJ2-5; a possible D gene is TRBD2 (5 bases). Per germline, CDR1 SGHRS and CDR2 YFSETQ. V lost 0 bases to trimming and J lost 0 bases, with 6 bases between them. This CDR3 region has 14 residues.